The 27 T cell receptor beta chains listed next were all sequenced from one sample in a study of T cell responses to AZD1222 COVID-19 vaccine. Sequenced by immunoSEQ multiplex PCR; TCRdb stores in-frame clones only, minus some. The sample includes about 130,000 clones, roughly 90% of them seen just once. Source: peripheral blood, taken 28 days after the second AZD1222 dose. These receptor sequences come from an adult who received the AZD1222 COVID-19 vaccine.

The chain joins TRBV30 to TRBJ1-2; TRBD1 is a possible D gene (5 bases). Germline loops: CDR1 GTSNPN, CDR2 SVGIG (reference sequence). V lost 0 bases to trimming and J lost 7 bases, with 15 bases between them. The CDR3 runs to 14 residues. The CDR3 loop reads CAWSVRLGARGYTF. The CDR3 nucleotides are TGTGCCTGGAGTGTTAGGTTAGGGGCTCGTGGCTACACCTTC.

This chain links TRBV4-1 with TRBJ1-5, with D perhaps matching TRBD1 (5 bases). V was clipped by 1 base and J by 6 bases, with 10 bases between them. The CDR3 consists of 14 residues. From germline, CDR1 is MGHRA and CDR2 YSYEKL. In nucleotides, the CDR3 is TGCGCCAGCAGCCAAGCCGGGGCGGTTCAGCCCCAGCATTTT. It encodes CASSQAGAVQPQHF.

V usage is TRBV5-1 and J usage is TRBJ2-7, with D uncertain. Germline CDR1 reads SGHRS; CDR2 reads YFSETQ. V lost 0 bases and J 4 bases, leaving 5 bases between the germline ends. The CDR3 is 12 residues long. The chain's CDR3 is CASSLEGYEQYF. DNA for the CDR3: TGCGCCAGCAGCTTGGAAGGGTACGAGCAGTACTTC.

A few counts support this clone. The rearrangement uses TRBV4-2 and TRBJ2-5; D remains unclear. The V gene lost 3 bases and the J gene lost 2 bases, with 7 bases spanning the gap. CDR1 LGHNA and CDR2 YNFKEQ come from the germline V gene. CDR3 length: 13 amino acids. In nucleotides, the CDR3 is TGTGCCAGCAGCCAGACTCAACAAGAGACCCAGTACTTC. As protein: CASSQTQQETQYF.

The chain recombines TRBV5-1 with TRBJ2-3; maybe TRBD2 (8 bases). This CDR3 is 15 amino acids long. V lost 4 bases and J 4 bases, leaving 16 bases between the germline ends. Germline assignment: CDR1 SGHRS and CDR2 YFSETQ. The CDR3 sequence is CASSLGGGRPDTQYF. DNA for the CDR3: TGCGCCAGCAGCCTAGGGGGCGGGAGGCCAGATACGCAGTATTTT.

This chain links TRBV28 with TRBJ1-5; D perhaps matches TRBD1 (6 bases). CDR3 length: 14 residues. Trimming shortened V by 2 bases and J by 5 bases, and 10 bases separated the two germline ends. Germline loops: CDR1 MDHEN, CDR2 SYDVKM. The CDR3 coding sequence is TGTGCCAGCAGTTTAGGGGGGGCCTATCAGCCCCAGCATTTT. It is translated as CASSLGGAYQPQHF.

The rearrangement uses TRBV28 and TRBJ1-2; D is perhaps TRBD1 (5 bases). The germline V gene encodes CDR1 MDHEN and CDR2 SYDVKM. Trimming shortened V by 2 bases and J by 6 bases, and 10 bases separated the two germline ends. This CDR3 region has 13 residues. CDR3 DNA: TGTGCCAGCAGTTTACGTGGGGCGCATGGCTACACCTTC. Translated: CASSLRGAHGYTF.

The rearrangement uses TRBV5-1 and TRBJ2-1; TRBD2 agrees at 9 bases. The CDR3 is made up of 17 amino acids. V gave up 0 bases and J gave up 4 bases; unmatched junction bases: 8. CDR1 and CDR2 from the germline V gene are SGHRS and YFSETQ. The CDR3 DNA sequence: TGCGCCAGCAGCTTGGAAGCGGGAGGAGGCTTTTACAATGAGCAGTTCTTC. This sequence encodes CASSLEAGGGFYNEQFF.

The sample holds one count of this clone. CDR3 amino acids: CASSSFSEAFF. The CDR3 region has the DNA TGTGCCAGCAGCTCCTTTTCTGAAGCTTTCTTT. The chain has TRBV7-9 and TRBJ1-1; D is uncertain. Germline CDR1 is SEHNR and CDR2 is FQNEAQ (reference sequence). Trimming stripped 4 bases from V and 6 bases from J, with 6 bases between. This CDR3 region has 11 residues.

The chain combines TRBV7-3 with TRBJ2-1; D gene unclear. The CDR3 is 13 amino acids. Per germline, CDR1 SGHTA and CDR2 FQGTGA. V was shortened by 5 bases and J by 8 bases, with 13 bases between the two germline ends. The chain's CDR3 is CASSNRPFDEQFF. The CDR3 DNA reads as TGTGCCAGCAGCAATCGACCGTTCGATGAGCAGTTCTTC.

CDR3 residues: CASSQREGAWETQYF. The CDR3 DNA sequence: TGTGCCAGCTCACAGCGGGAGGGCGCTTGGGAGACCCAGTACTTC. The chain couples TRBV18 to TRBJ2-5, with 10 bases lining up with TRBD2. Germline CDR1 KGHSH, CDR2 LQKENI. The CDR3 has 15 residues. The V and J ends lost 4 bases and 5 bases, in that order; junction bases with no gene match: 7. Complete variable domain (other parts from reference TRBV18 and TRBJ2-5): NAGVMQNPRHLVRRRGQEARLRCSPMKGHSHVYWYRQLPEEGLKFMVYLQKENIIDESGMPKERFSAEFPKEGPSILRIQQVVRGDSAAYFCASSQREGAWETQYFGPGTRLLVL.

This rearrangement joins TRBV28 to TRBJ2-7; D gene uncertain. The CDR3 is 14 amino acids. Germline V gene sequence: CDR1 MDHEN, CDR2 SYDVKM. V was pared by 2 bases and J by 1 base, with 9 bases between. CDR3 protein: CASSLAGSSYEQYF. The CDR3 DNA reads TGTGCCAGCAGTTTAGCCGGGTCATCCTACGAGCAGTACTTC.

This chain connects TRBV5-5 to TRBJ1-4; D perhaps matches TRBD1 (5 bases). This CDR3 is 15 amino acids long. Trimming took off 0 bases at V and 4 bases at J, with 10 bases between the two ends. The V gene's germline CDR1 is SGHKS and CDR2 YYEKEE (reference sequence). The chain's CDR3 is CASSLAWGINEKLFF. The CDR3, as DNA: TGTGCCAGCAGCTTGGCCTGGGGGATTAATGAAAAACTGTTTTTT. Full variable domain (outside the CDR3, taken from reference TRBV5-5 and TRBJ1-4): DAGVTQSPTHLIKTRGQQVTLRCSPISGHKSVSWYQQVLGQGPQFIFQYYEKEERGRGNFPDRFSARQFPNYSSELNVNALLLGDSALYLCASSLAWGINEKLFFGSGTQLSVL.

The chain links TRBV12-3 or TRBV12-4 to TRBJ2-7; no reliable D call. The CDR3 is 13 amino acids. V was pared by 7 bases and J by 2 bases, with 12 bases between. The chain's CDR3 is CASTIGRTYEQYF. DNA of the CDR3: TGTGCCAGCACCATCGGAAGGACCTACGAGCAGTACTTC.

V is TRBV30 and J is TRBJ2-2; a possible D gene is TRBD2 (7 bases). V lost 2 bases to trimming and J lost 0 bases, with 19 bases between them. Germline V gene sequence: CDR1 GTSNPN, CDR2 SVGIG (reference sequence). CDR3 length: 18 amino acids. CDR3 sequence: CAWSLWLGGEANTGELFF. CDR3 DNA: TGTGCCTGGAGTTTATGGCTAGGGGGGGAAGCGAACACCGGGGAGCTGTTTTTT.

This clone was picked up one time. The chain carries TRBV18 and TRBJ1-3; D is possibly TRBD1 (6 bases). The germline V and J ends were trimmed by 3 bases and 3 bases, with 15 bases remaining between them. This CDR3 contains 16 residues. Germline V gene lookup returns CDR1 KGHSH and CDR2 LQKENI. CDR3 sequence (DNA): TGTGCCAGCTCACCTTATGGGGGCTATGTTGGAAACACCATATATTTT. Amino acid sequence: CASSPYGGYVGNTIYF.

The chain combines TRBV19 with TRBJ2-5; tentative D call: TRBD1 (7 bases). V was trimmed by 3 bases and J by 3 bases, leaving 11 bases between them. The CDR3 runs to 14 residues. Germline V gene sequence: CDR1 LNHDA, CDR2 SQIVND (reference sequence). In nucleotides, the CDR3 is TGTGCCAGTAGTATTTTCAGGGGGGAAGAGACCCAGTACTTC. Translated: CASSIFRGEETQYF.

This clone was recorded only once. V is TRBV7-3 and J is TRBJ2-1; 7 nucleotides align to TRBD2. Unmatched junction bases numbered 6, after V lost 2 bases and J lost 5 bases. CDR1 is SGHTA, CDR2 FQGTGA, per germline. This CDR3 comprises 15 residues. CDR3 residues: CASSLGGSLNNEQFF. The CDR3 DNA reads as TGTGCCAGCAGCTTAGGCGGGAGTTTGAACAATGAGCAGTTCTTC.

This clone was observed a handful of times. This chain connects TRBV7-3 to TRBJ2-1; TRBD2 is a possible D gene (6 bases). The CDR3 contains 13 residues. V was pared by 5 bases and J by 6 bases, with 11 bases between. Germline CDR1 SGHTA, CDR2 FQGTGA. CDR3 sequence reads: CASSAGAGNEQFF. CDR3 coding DNA: TGTGCCAGCAGCGCCGGAGCGGGCAATGAGCAGTTCTTC.

V is TRBV6-5 and J is TRBJ2-7; a possible D gene is TRBD2 (5 bases). The V gene lost 11 bases and the J gene lost 5 bases, with 13 bases spanning the gap. Looked up from germline, CDR1 is MNHEY and CDR2 is SVGAGI. This CDR3 contains 11 residues. The CDR3 DNA reads TGTGCCGCCCGAGGACTCCACGAGCAGTACTTC. Translated: CAARGLHEQYF.

The J gene is TRBJ2-1, the V gene TRBV29-1; 7 positions match TRBD2. V dropped 6 bases and J dropped 0; count of bases not matched to a gene: 5. CDR1 and CDR2 from the germline V gene are SQVTM and ANQGSEA. CDR3 size: 14 residues. The CDR3 DNA is TGCAGCGTCCTAGGACTAGACTCCTACAATGAGCAGTTCTTC. Its protein product is CSVLGLDSYNEQFF.

The V and J genes are TRBV28 and TRBJ1-2; D is perhaps TRBD1 (6 bases). CDR3 length: 13 amino acids. Trimming shortened V by 6 bases and J by 8 bases, and 16 bases separated the two germline ends. Germline assignment: CDR1 MDHEN and CDR2 SYDVKM. CDR3 coding DNA: TGTGCCAGCAGCCTTCGGGGGGCGCGAGGCTACACCTTC. Amino acid sequence: CASSLRGARGYTF.

V gene TRBV18 combines with J gene TRBJ1-6; TRBD1 agrees at 8 bases. The V gene's germline CDR1 is KGHSH and CDR2 LQKENI. The CDR3 loop spans 15 amino acids. Trimming at V came to 1 base and at J to 5 bases, leaving 1 base not matched to a gene. The CDR3 loop is CASSPRTGNNSPLHF. The CDR3, as DNA: TGTGCCAGCTCACCACGGACAGGGAATAATTCACCCCTCCACTTT.

This clone was detected only once. The chain joins TRBV27 to TRBJ1-1, with a weak D call TRBD1 (6 bases). Germline V gives CDR1 MNHEY, CDR2 SMNVEV (reference sequence). Trimming removed 0 bases from V and 6 bases from J, with 14 bases in between. The CDR3 runs to 15 residues. The CDR3 region is CASSLSLGAMAEAFF. For the CDR3, the DNA is TGTGCCAGCAGTTTATCGCTGGGGGCGATGGCTGAAGCTTTCTTT.

The chain has TRBV5-1 and TRBJ2-7; D may be TRBD1 or TRBD2 (5 bases each). V lost 4 bases to trimming and J lost 3 bases, with 11 bases between them. The CDR3 is made up of 13 amino acids. The V gene's germline CDR1 is SGHRS and CDR2 YFSETQ. The CDR3 region is CASSVDSGYEQYF. In DNA form, the CDR3 reads TGCGCCAGCAGCGTAGACAGCGGCTACGAGCAGTACTTC.

The rearrangement joins TRBV6-5 to TRBJ2-7; 7 bases map to TRBD2. With V trimmed by 0 bases and J by 3 bases, 2 bases remained unmatched. The CDR3 runs 14 residues. CDR1 and CDR2 (germline): MNHEY, SVGAGI. Here the CDR3 reads CASSYSSGGYEQYF. The CDR3 DNA follows: TGTGCCAGCAGTTACTCGTCGGGAGGCTACGAGCAGTACTTC.

This clone was detected once. The CDR3 spells CASSRMGLRRDTQYF. The CDR3 DNA follows: TGTGCCAGCAGCCGAATGGGTCTCCGGAGGGATACGCAGTATTTT. This sequence joins TRBV7-3 and TRBJ2-3, with D perhaps TRBD2 (5 bases). The CDR3 extends over 15 amino acids. Trimming stripped 5 bases from V and 6 bases from J, with 18 bases between. Germline V gene sequence: CDR1 SGHTA, CDR2 FQGTGA.